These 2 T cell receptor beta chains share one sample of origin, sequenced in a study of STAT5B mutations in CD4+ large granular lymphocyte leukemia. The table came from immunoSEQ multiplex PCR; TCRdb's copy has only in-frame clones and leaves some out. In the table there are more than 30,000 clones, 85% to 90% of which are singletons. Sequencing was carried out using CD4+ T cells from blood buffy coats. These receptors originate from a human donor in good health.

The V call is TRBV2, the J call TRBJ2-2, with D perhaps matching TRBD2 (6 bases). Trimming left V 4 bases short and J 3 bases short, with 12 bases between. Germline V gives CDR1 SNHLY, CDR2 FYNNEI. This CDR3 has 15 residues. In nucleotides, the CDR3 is TGTGCCAGCAGTGTGGGGGGTGGGGACACCGGGGAGCTGTTTTTT. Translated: CASSVGGGDTGELFF.

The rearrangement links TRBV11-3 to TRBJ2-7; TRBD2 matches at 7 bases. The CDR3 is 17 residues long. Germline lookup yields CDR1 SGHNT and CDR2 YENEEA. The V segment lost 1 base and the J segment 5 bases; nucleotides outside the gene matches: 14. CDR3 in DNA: TGTGCCAGCAGCTTAGGGCCGGCCACTAGCGACCGAAACGAGCAGTACTTC. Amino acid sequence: CASSLGPATSDRNEQYF.